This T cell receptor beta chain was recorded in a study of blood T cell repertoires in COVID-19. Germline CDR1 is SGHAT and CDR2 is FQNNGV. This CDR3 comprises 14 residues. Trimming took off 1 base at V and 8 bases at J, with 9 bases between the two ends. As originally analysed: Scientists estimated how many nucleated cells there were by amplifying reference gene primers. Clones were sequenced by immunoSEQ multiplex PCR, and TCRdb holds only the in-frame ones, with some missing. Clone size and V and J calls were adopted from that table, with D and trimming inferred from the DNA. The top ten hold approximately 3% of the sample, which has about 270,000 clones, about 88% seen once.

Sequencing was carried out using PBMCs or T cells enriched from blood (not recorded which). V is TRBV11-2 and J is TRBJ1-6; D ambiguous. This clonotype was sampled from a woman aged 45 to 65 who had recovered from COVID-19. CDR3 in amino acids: CASSLGQIDSPLHF. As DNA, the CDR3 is TGTGCCAGCAGCTTAGGGCAAATTGATTCACCCCTCCACTTT.